This T cell receptor beta chain is from a study of cytomegalovirus exposure and HLA in healthy donors. Study information: Per a later analysis, the roughly 670 first-cohort and approximately 120 validation repertoires shared one platform.

The study, taken as a whole, reports: The study recorded over 150 TCR beta chains that were cytomegalovirus-associated. Across donors, most TCRs were seen rarely, yet some public ones were widespread.

Sequencing used immunoSEQ multiplex PCR; TCRdb keeps in-frame clones, though not all of them. Of 330,000 or so clones listed, 70% to 90% are singletons. Details on this clone: What it binds is unknown.

The donors belonged to the approximately 120-subject validation cohort, separate from the approximately 670-subject first cohort. The clonotype was recovered from a woman younger than 30 in good health and CMV-seronegative. Sequenced input: PBMCs.

The CDR3 loop reads CASSLVSAFTYEQYF. The CDR3, as DNA: TGTGCCAGCAGCTTAGTGAGCGCCTTTACCTACGAGCAGTACTTC. The chain joins TRBV11-2 to TRBJ2-7, with D uncertain. V was shortened by 1 base and J by 2 bases, with 12 bases between the two germline ends. This CDR3 comprises 15 residues. Germline loops: CDR1 SGHAT, CDR2 FQNNGV.